The clone carrying this T cell receptor beta chain appeared many times. Unique molecular identifiers, one per molecule, were present on every TCR cDNA molecule. TCRdb recomputed calls from the 5' RACE reads with MiXCR, one row per CDR3 protein. This table has around 15,000 distinct CDR3 sequences, 7% to 9% appearing once. This CDR3 has 16 amino acids. Looked up from germline, CDR1 is MNHEY and CDR2 is SVGAGI. The V gene end was trimmed by 2 bases and the J gene end by 2 bases; junction bases not matched to a gene: 4. The data originate from a study of spatial heterogeneity in lung cancer. Across the whole study: Sequences of the beta chain were consistently detected in greater numbers than alpha-chain sequences. Each unique TCR and UMI combination was seen more than ten times on average in raw reads.

The time point: sample taken at primary tumor resection. Sequencing was performed on whole RNA extracted from tumor and nontumor lung tissue, or from frozen PBMC, and the material was left unsorted. Samples came from approximately 65 TRACERx patients with untreated early-stage lung cancer. This chain uses TRBV6-5 with TRBJ2-7; 12 bases are a match to TRBD1. Material: PBMCs, obtained at surgery. This TCR came from a female donor with early-stage non-small cell lung cancer. This CDR3 is CASSYMGQGAAYEQYF. For the CDR3, the DNA is TGTGCCAGCAGTTACATGGGACAGGGGGCAGCCTACGAGCAGTACTTC.